The rows below give T cell receptor beta chains drawn from one sample of a study of cytomegalovirus exposure and HLA in healthy donors. Produced via immunoSEQ multiplex PCR; TCRdb's table is partial and in-frame only. The sample includes hundreds of thousands of clones, about 77% of them seen just once. Material for sequencing was PBMCs. Receptors originate from a woman in her twenties or thirties in good health and CMV-seronegative. Each CDR3 is given with its conserved first and last residue.

v_call cdr3_aa
TRBV5-1 CASSLRGKNTEAFF
TRBV27 CASSLSAVNYGYTF
TRBV19 CASSIDSGGAYGYTF
TRBV2 CASSEVERAGYGYTF
TRBV2 CAGTLDTSFEQYF
TRBV5-1 CASKARGGPEETQYF
TRBV5-1 CASSLGVAGPDTQYF
TRBV30 CACTGGDGYTF
TRBV7-3 CASSAQDRGRGGYTF
TRBV7-6 CASSLEETGADNEQFF
TRBV18 CASSPPRGNTEAFF
TRBV5-8 CASRKQGMNTEAFF
TRBV5-4 CASNQAGVGTDTQYF
TRBV19 CASSMGAATSGPYNEQFF
TRBV6-6 CASWGSRGLFGYTF
TRBV5-5 CASSGGTGLVNEQFF
TRBV5-1 CASSLVLAGGTDTQYF
TRBV7-9 CASSLTSGGWVLEQFF
TRBV5-1 CASSPQVIANYGYTF
TRBV19 CASSIISGETQYF
TRBV11-3 CASSGGQYYGYTF
TRBV7-9 CASSLQEYTEAFF
TRBV7-6 CASSLLAGTTDTQYF
TRBV19 CASSIDLDTGRRNEQFF
TRBV5-6 CASSSARTGDFYGYTF
TRBV19 CASSRDRGRTEAFF
TRBV29-1 CSANRGLADTQYF